This T cell receptor (beta chain) originates from a study of cytomegalovirus exposure and HLA in healthy donors. As regards this clone: Its matching antigen is unknown.

V lost 1 base to trimming and J lost 3 bases; unmatched junction nucleotides: 14. The CDR3 extends over 19 amino acids. The germline CDR1 and CDR2 sequences are LNHNV and YYDKDF (reference sequence). PCR involved 60 Vbeta and 13 Jbeta primers. The protocol was immunoSEQ multiplex PCR, while the TCRdb copy is restricted to in-frame clones and leaves out a portion. The repertoire holds 150,000 to 200,000 clones, roughly 85% seen once, with 1.5% to 2% in the top ten. Study-wide results and limits: Upon later analysis, HLA-associated TCR beta chains proved more clonally expanded than other, equally common chains. The later analysis indicated that the majority of CMV-associated TCR beta chains appeared HLA-restricted.

The sequence derives from a woman aged 18-30 years in good health and CMV-seronegative. The sequenced sample consisted of PBMCs. The J gene is TRBJ2-7, the V gene TRBV15; 11 bases align to TRBD2. CDR3: CATSRVGPASGTSGYEQYF. The CDR3 nucleotides are TGTGCCACCAGCAGAGTTGGGCCCGCGTCCGGGACTAGCGGCTACGAGCAGTACTTC.